The 24 T cell receptor beta chains below all came from one sample that was sequenced in a study of T cell repertoires in cytomegalovirus infection. Each CDR3 protein gets one entry after TCRdb re-called the reads with MiXCR. The sample yields 900,000 to 950,000 distinct CDR3 sequences, around 30% seen once. Their antigens remain unidentified. This specimen was cultured CD8+ T cells from PBMCs, taken from culture after CMV antigen stimulation. The source of these receptors is a human donor in good health (CMV status not recorded). Some clones in this sample may be carry-over from other donors' samples.

The V gene is TRBV12-3 or TRBV12-4, the J gene TRBJ2-7, with 7 bases identical to TRBD1. The trim removed 6 bases at V and 1 base at J, leaving 6 bases unmatched. The CDR3 is 14 amino acids. The CDR3: CASRRAGGSYEQYF. DNA of the CDR3: TGTGCCAGCAGGAGGGCAGGGGGTTCCTACGAGCAGTACTTC.

In its sample, this clonotype was seen a few times. V is TRBV29-1 and J is TRBJ2-1, with D perhaps matching TRBD1 or TRBD2 (5 bases each). Germline loops: CDR1 SQVTM, CDR2 ANQGSEA. The CDR3 has 12 amino acids. V was shortened by 2 bases and J by 5 bases, with 7 bases between the two germline ends. The CDR3 DNA reads TGCAGCGTTGAACGAGGGGACAATGAGCAGTTCTTC. It codes for CSVERGDNEQFF.

The chain employs TRBV19 and TRBJ1-1; no firm D call. This CDR3 contains 14 residues. The V end was cut by 1 base, the J end by 2 bases, with 8 bases between. The germline V gene has CDR1 LNHDA and CDR2 SQIVND (reference sequence). Here the CDR3 DNA reads TGTGCCAGTAGTATAGCACACCTCAACACTGAAGCTTTCTTT. Translating it yields CASSIAHLNTEAFF.

The chain employs TRBV5-1 and TRBJ2-5; TRBD2 matches 14 bases. This CDR3 spans 19 amino acids. CDR1 is SGHRS and CDR2 is YFSETQ in the germline V gene. V gave up 4 bases and J gave up 2 bases; unmatched junction bases: 13. In DNA form, the CDR3 reads TGCGCCAGCAGCACCGGACTAGCGGGGGGCAACTGGGGGCAAGAGACCCAGTACTTC. Amino acids: CASSTGLAGGNWGQETQYF.

The chain has TRBV6-6 and TRBJ1-6; possible D gene TRBD1, 6 bases. The germline gives CDR1 MNHNY, CDR2 SVGAGI (reference sequence). V was pared by 0 bases and J by 9 bases, with 21 bases between. The CDR3 spans 18 residues. The CDR3 is CASSYSTGGWGGGSPLHF. The CDR3, as DNA: TGTGCCAGCAGTTACTCGACGGGGGGGTGGGGAGGGGGTTCACCCCTCCACTTT.

This chain uses TRBV4-1 with TRBJ1-1, with D tentatively TRBD1 (5 bases). This CDR3 spans 18 amino acids. V was shortened by 1 base and J by 6 bases, with 24 bases between the two germline ends. Germline CDR1 MGHRA, CDR2 YSYEKL. The CDR3: CASSQVFPGGGQGAEAFF. In DNA, the CDR3 is TGCGCCAGCAGCCAAGTTTTCCCTGGAGGAGGGCAGGGTGCTGAAGCTTTCTTT.

V gene TRBV5-8 combines with J gene TRBJ2-1; 7 nucleotides line up with TRBD1. The CDR3 consists of 15 residues. The trim removed 0 bases at V and 3 bases at J, leaving 3 bases unmatched. Germline V gene sequence: CDR1 SGHTS, CDR2 YDEGEE. CDR3 nucleotide sequence: TGTGCCAGCAGCTTGGCGGGACAGTTCTACAATGAGCAGTTCTTC. Its protein is CASSLAGQFYNEQFF.

This clonotype was seen more than once but under ten times. This chain links TRBV7-9 with TRBJ2-5; 7 bases align to TRBD1. Losses at the gene ends were 5 bases for V and 3 bases for J; bases not matched to a gene: 6. The CDR3 has 14 residues. Germline values: CDR1 SEHNR, CDR2 FQNEAQ (reference sequence). The chain's CDR3 is CASSPRTGKETQYF. CDR3 coding DNA: TGTGCCAGCAGCCCACGGACAGGAAAAGAGACCCAGTACTTC.

The chain has TRBV27 and TRBJ2-1, with D maybe TRBD2 (5 bases). This CDR3 spans 16 amino acids. Germline CDR1 and CDR2: MNHEY and SMNVEV (reference sequence). Trimming shortened V by 1 base and J by 0 bases, and 10 bases separated the two germline ends. The CDR3, as DNA: TGTGCCAGCAGTTTATACGTGGGGAGCTCCTACAATGAGCAGTTCTTC. Protein product: CASSLYVGSSYNEQFF.

The rearrangement uses TRBV15 and TRBJ2-4; TRBD1 aligns across 7 bases. V shed 3 bases and J 8 bases; nucleotides not matched to a gene: 4. This CDR3 has 13 amino acids. Germline V lookup: CDR1 LNHNV, CDR2 YYDKDF (reference sequence). Here the CDR3 reads CATSSDRADIQYF. For the CDR3, the DNA is TGTGCCACCAGCAGCGACAGGGCGGACATTCAGTACTTC.

This clonotype was seen ten or more times. The V call is TRBV7-6, the J call TRBJ2-1; D call uncertain. This CDR3 spans 18 amino acids. With 5 bases removed from V and 4 bases from J, the gap between germline ends came to 24 bases. CDR1 is SGHVS, CDR2 FNYEAQ, per germline. CDR3 nucleotides: TGTGCCAGCAGCCCGCTCCCCCCTCCGGGTGGAAGATACAATGAGCAGTTCTTC. It encodes CASSPLPPPGGRYNEQFF. Full variable domain (remainder filled in from reference TRBV7-6 and TRBJ2-1): GAGVSQSPRYKVTKRGQDVALRCDPISGHVSLYWYRQALGQGPEFLTYFNYEAQQDKSGLPNDRFSAERPEGSISTLTIQRTEQRDSAMYRCASSPLPPPGGRYNEQFFGPGTRLTVL.

This clonotype was picked up many times. This CDR3 is CASSLVSRGGNQPQHF. The CDR3 nucleotides read TGTGCCAGCAGCTTAGTTTCTCGCGGGGGTAATCAGCCCCAGCATTTT. The chain recombines TRBV7-2 with TRBJ1-5; D may be TRBD1 (5 bases). This CDR3 spans 16 amino acids. Germline V gene data show CDR1 as SGHTA and CDR2 as FQGNSA. V shed 1 base and J shed 4 bases, with 14 bases lying between them.

As regards this clonotype: At one boundary the junction diverges from the germline segment, which might be a read error. The chain recombines TRBV4-1 with TRBJ2-1; TRBD1 aligns across 10 bases. The CDR3 runs 16 residues. Per the germline V gene, CDR1 is MGHRA and CDR2 is YSYEKL. In DNA, the CDR3 is TGCGCCAACAGCCATGGTTTGGGACAGGGGAACAATGAGCAGTTCTTC. Translating it yields CANSHGLGQGNNEQFF.

V and J are TRBV3-1 and TRBJ2-3; D call uncertain. The CDR3 is 13 residues long. CDR1 is LGHDT, CDR2 YNNKEL, per germline (reference sequence). V was clipped by 2 bases and J by 2 bases, with 5 bases between them. The CDR3 spells CASSQHPTDTQYF. The CDR3 DNA sequence: TGTGCCAGCAGCCAACACCCCACAGATACGCAGTATTTT.

The chain is built from TRBV7-9 and TRBJ1-4; TRBD1 might be the D (6 bases). The CDR3 length is 15 residues. The germline V gene has CDR1 SEHNR and CDR2 FQNEAQ (reference sequence). Trimming left V 5 bases short and J 7 bases short, with 17 bases between. For the CDR3, the DNA is TGTGCCAGCAGCCGCTACAGGGAAATTGGTGAAAAACTGTTTTTT. It translates to CASSRYREIGEKLFF.

The rearrangement uses TRBV27 and TRBJ1-6; no clear D. This CDR3 is built from 14 residues. Germline lookup yields CDR1 MNHEY and CDR2 SMNVEV (reference sequence). V was pared by 3 bases and J by 4 bases, with 7 bases between. This chain's CDR3 is CASSFGGYNSPLHF. In DNA form, the CDR3 reads TGTGCCAGCAGTTTCGGAGGATATAATTCACCCCTCCACTTT.

This clonotype has just a few counts. The chain has TRBV19 and TRBJ1-5; TRBD1 is a possible D gene (6 bases). Trimming pared 4 bases from V and 7 bases from J, leaving 14 bases between. Germline V gives CDR1 LNHDA, CDR2 SQIVND (reference sequence). The CDR3 length is 14 residues. For the CDR3, the DNA is TGTGCCAGTAGTACGAACAGGGAAGGGCAGCCCCAGCATTTT. Its translation: CASSTNREGQPQHF.

This clonotype occurred a few times. The chain links TRBV10-3 to TRBJ1-1; perhaps TRBD1 as D (5 bases). CDR1 and CDR2 (germline): ENHRY, SYGVKD. CDR3 length: 15 amino acids. The germline V and J ends were trimmed by 4 bases and 3 bases, with 15 bases remaining between them. CDR3 bases: TGTGCCATCAGTGTAAGGGACGGGGGAGACACTGAAGCTTTCTTT. This sequence encodes CAISVRDGGDTEAFF.

This clonotype was counted ten times or more. The V gene is TRBV4-1, the J gene TRBJ1-1; the D gene is possibly TRBD1 (6 bases). The CDR3 is made up of 15 amino acids. CDR1 is MGHRA and CDR2 is YSYEKL in the germline V gene. V was pared by 8 bases and J by 1 base, with 17 bases between. CDR3 sequence: CASQGGLLRNTEAFF. The CDR3 region has the DNA TGCGCCAGCCAAGGGGGTCTCCTGAGGAACACTGAAGCTTTCTTT.

The chain joins TRBV27 to TRBJ2-1, with D tentatively TRBD1 or TRBD2 (6 bases each). This CDR3 is built from 15 residues. Trimming left V 2 bases short and J 6 bases short, with 14 bases between. CDR1 MNHEY and CDR2 SMNVEV come from the germline V gene (reference sequence). This CDR3 is CASSLIGGRSNEQFF. The CDR3 bases are TGTGCCAGCAGTTTAATAGGGGGGAGAAGCAATGAGCAGTTCTTC.

The V gene is TRBV7-9, the J gene TRBJ1-1; TRBD1 might be the D (5 bases). V dropped 4 bases and J dropped 3 bases, with 15 bases sitting between them. Germline V gene lookup returns CDR1 SEHNR and CDR2 FQNEAQ (reference sequence). CDR3 size: 15 residues. CDR3 bases: TGTGCCAGCAGCTCATACCGGGGCTCCGACACTGAAGCTTTCTTT. It specifies CASSSYRGSDTEAFF.

The chain has TRBV18 and TRBJ1-5, with a tentative D call TRBD1 (5 bases). CDR3 length equals 15 residues. Trimming took off 3 bases at V and 0 bases at J, with 9 bases between the two ends. Per the germline V gene, CDR1 is KGHSH and CDR2 is LQKENI. The chain's CDR3 is CASSPPTVSNQPQHF. The CDR3 coding sequence is TGTGCCAGCTCACCCCCGACAGTTAGCAATCAGCCCCAGCATTTT.

This rearrangement joins TRBV2 to TRBJ1-2; D is unresolved. Germline V gene lookup returns CDR1 SNHLY and CDR2 FYNNEI. The CDR3 covers 13 residues. Trimming removed 4 bases from V and 0 bases from J, with 6 bases in between. The CDR3 nucleotides read TGTGCCAGCAGTGGCAGGACTAACTATGGCTACACCTTC. Translated: CASSGRTNYGYTF.

This clonotype was seen more than once but under ten times. V and J are TRBV4-2 and TRBJ1-5; D is perhaps TRBD1 (6 bases). Trimming removed 0 bases from V and 4 bases from J, with 10 bases in between. CDR1 and CDR2 from the germline V gene are LGHNA and YNFKEQ. The CDR3 has 15 amino acids. CDR3 nucleotides: TGTGCCAGCAGCCAAGATGACACAGGGAATCAGCCCCAGCATTTT. This encodes CASSQDDTGNQPQHF.